This TCR beta chain was captured in a study of T cell changes during pregnancy in multiple sclerosis (dated by TCRdb to between 2018 and 2021). A note on the overall study: The study looked at changes in the T cell repertoire across pregnancy in women with multiple sclerosis.

A remark on this clone: The clone's antigen remains unknown. Base quality data are lacking; no much larger clone is found one base away.

The library was built by means of the immunoSEQ multiplex PCR assay. Imported from immuneACCESS, the table was reduced by TCRdb to in-frame sequences with V and J called. These copies leave out some clones; in studies compared against another copy, an unresolved V gene accounts for under half, and the cause of the remainder is not known. This sample holds more than 45,000 clones; approximately 92% were observed only once. The ten largest clonotypes hold around 0.53% of the sample. For CDR1 and CDR2, the germline V gene (reference sequence) lists MNHEY and SMNVEV. V and J lose 5 bases and 2 bases, and a span of 16 bases separates them. Taken from cysteine to phenylalanine, the CDR3 has 16 residues. The entry retains the CDR3 DNA only, 48 bases that are in frame from base 1.

Sample: CD4+ T cells from peripheral blood mononuclear cells, taken after pregnancy. This TCR derives from a female donor with multiple sclerosis, enrolled in a pregnancy study. The chain joins TRBV27 to TRBJ1-5; possibly the D gene is TRBD1, per 5 matching bases. The nucleotides read TGTGCCAGCAGTCCCAGGGAAGGTATGGGCAATCAGCCCCAGCATTTT. Its amino acids are CASSPREGMGNQPQHF.